This T cell receptor beta chain originates from a study of shared clonotypes between healthy human individuals (TCRdb year 2020). Broadly, across the study: The cohort included a few men and a couple of women between 18 and 49 years of age. For each donor, CD4 naive and CD4 memory were each given three plates, CD8 naive was given two plates, and CD8 memory was given one plate. Each donor's leukapheresis produced roughly between roughly 0.85 and 10 billion PBMCs. To estimate repertoire size and how much clonotype sharing occurs between individuals, the study deeply sequenced the blood TCR repertoires of roughly 5 healthy adults. Libraries were prepared and TCR repertoires were sequenced by different laboratories using diverse techniques, in order to increase sequencing depth and limit assay-specific biases. The research as a whole found: Only blood was sampled, and tissue TCR repertoires likely differ from those in blood. Larger estimated clonotype richness was generally found for naive subsets than for memory subsets. Compared with non-shared clonotypes, clonotypes shared by all four sorted-subset donors had higher generation probabilities. Because the study included a small number of donors, the genetic and exposure-history diversity represented was limited. Rarefaction of sorted-subset datasets indicated incomplete sequencing despite the large sequencing depth. Based on pairwise subsampling, the degree of clonotype sharing among donors was expected to be affected by sequencing depth. Approximately 4.8% of naive CD4, 3% to 4% of naive CD8, 2.3% of memory CD4, and about 0.4% of memory CD8 clonotypes were shared across a few donors.

Healthy HIV-negative adults with no recently reported acute infections or vaccinations were included as donors. Only Caucasian adults living in Nashville, Tennessee, USA were represented among the donors. CD4+ T cells were enriched by magnetic negative selection; naive cells were then positively selected on CD45RA, and the negative fraction formed the memory subset. Blood was collected by leukapheresis, and PBMCs were isolated by Ficoll-Histopaque density gradient centrifugation and then cryopreserved in liquid nitrogen vapor phase. Analytical flow cytometry was used to check the purity and quantity of every magnetically sorted T cell population. Genomic DNA was isolated from every sorted fraction and measured by UV absorbance on a Nanodrop 2000c. Concerning this clone: This receptor's antigen is unknown. Per-base quality was not reported, and no clone a single base away is much larger than it.

There are 15 amino acids in the CDR3, from cysteine to phenylalanine inclusive. Left in the record is the CDR3 DNA by itself, 45 bases read in frame from the first base. CDR1 and CDR2 (WSHSY, SAAADI) derive from the germline V gene. V is shortened by 5 bases, J by 4 bases, and the region joining them spans 17 bases. TCR CDR3 regions were amplified from genomic DNA by multiplex PCR using the deep immunoSEQ assay. Genomic DNA extracted from each cell subset was distributed evenly over all wells of several immunoSEQ 96-well plates, and each plate served as one replicate. For sorted subsets, each replicate PCR was loaded with roughly 0.2 ug genomic DNA, equivalent to approximately 33,000 T cell genomes. The purified libraries were quantified using a Qubit 3.0 fluorometer, sized with a Bioanalyzer 2100, and then quantified again using the KAPA Library Quantification kit. Each immunoSEQ 96-well plate was sequenced on its own single-read 150-cycle Illumina NextSeq 550 flow cell. The paper's processing steps were these. Because only junctional sequences without quality scores were contained in the immunoSEQ output, filtering matching that applied to full-length reads could not be performed. To assign V/J genes and CDR3, sequences were annotated against IMGT germline references using PyIR, a Python wrapper for IgBLAST v1.9. Reads were removed for weak V/J assignments (E-value above 1e-6), missing CDR3, stop codons, out-of-frame junctions, or ambiguous translated residues. V3J clonotypes were defined by identical inferred V gene, J gene, and CDR3 amino acid sequence. Percentage overlap between repertoires was computed as shared unique clonotypes divided by the size of the smaller repertoire. Three approaches were used to assess repertoire richness: RTK rarefaction, the Chao1 estimator, and Recon v2.1 estimates of unobserved clonotypes. OLGA was used to compute generation probabilities for all TCRbeta clonotypes that the gDNA method yielded from a handful of donors. The table was pulled from immuneACCESS by TCRdb, which kept in-frame rearrangements only. Such tables lose some clones; where checked, under half of the loss comes from unresolved V genes, and the rest has no known cause. That table is the source of V, J and clone size, and D and trimming were worked out from the DNA. Counted in this sample were around 700,000 clones; 60% to 80% of them appeared once. The top ten clones comprise around 1.8% of the sample.

The TCR was taken from a woman in her 30s in good health. Sequencing used memory CD4+ T cells sorted from blood. The label giving this sample's cell subset or site can be read as: CD45RA-negative fraction. The rearranged chain carries TRBV10-2 and TRBJ1-1; 5 matching bases give a weak D call of TRBD1. In nucleotides, the sequence is TGCGCCAGCAGTCGGGCAGGGTCTATGGCCACTGAAGCTTTCTTT. It codes for CASSRAGSMATEAFF.